This T cell receptor (beta chain) is from a study of blood T cells in healthy people across ages. Then a second PCR, running about 7 to 11 cycles, was carried out with a sample-barcoded 5' primer and a J-beta primer mix. TCRdb re-analysed the 5' RACE reads in MiXCR, keeping a single row per CDR3 protein. The sample carries 700,000 or so distinct CDR3 sequences, roughly 41% recorded once. The CDR3 spans 15 residues. Germline CDR1 reads DFQATT; CDR2 reads SNEGSKA (reference sequence). As for this clonotype: A clone one base away is much larger, so this may be a read error.

The chain recombines TRBV20-1 with TRBJ2-1; 13 nucleotides line up with TRBD2. The J call may not be correct, given that the DNA end is closer to TRBJ2-7. Material: blood. This TCR was sampled from a man aged 80 or over in good health. CDR3 sequence reads: CSAEGLAGSYNEQYF. DNA of the CDR3: TGCAGTGCTGAGGGACTAGCGGGATCCTACAATGAGCAGTACTTC.